Listed below are T cell receptor beta chains from one sample, sequenced in a study of T cells in Graves' hyperthyroidism and ophthalmopathy. TCRdb reprocessed the multiplex PCR reads with MiXCR, giving one entry per CDR3 protein. The sample lists a few hundred thousand distinct CDR3 sequences; more than 11% were seen once. The sequenced sample consisted of blood. Receptors originate from a woman in her 30s with Graves' hyperthyroidism that later progressed to Graves' ophthalmopathy. Each CDR3 is given with its conserved first and last residue. A D gene is named only where the DNA matches it firmly. Part of the rows lack a size; the others show once, few, many or a class for expanded clones.

>many|TRBD2|TRBJ2-1|TRBV18
CASSQLAGEYNEQFF
>few|NA|TRBJ2-7|TRBV3-1
CASGGNEQYF
>NA|TRBD2|TRBJ2-5|TRBV19
CASSPGLAGNQETQYF
>many|TRBD1|TRBJ2-1|TRBV27
CASSRQGHEQFF
>many|NA|TRBJ1-1|TRBV12-3/TRBV12-4
CASSKTGLMNTEAFF
>many|NA|TRBJ2-7|TRBV2
CASRTVRDNYEQYF
>many|TRBD1|TRBJ1-1|TRBV7-2
CASSWYRGQTEAFF
>few|NA|TRBJ2-5|TRBV9
CASSPETEQGGTQYF
>many|NA|TRBJ1-6|TRBV6-1
CASSRSSYNSPLHF
>few|TRBD2|TRBJ2-3|TRBV7-3
CASSLGAGDPPDTQYF
>few|NA|TRBJ1-2|TRBV12-3/TRBV12-4
CASSSATGIYGYTF
>NA|NA|TRBJ1-1|TRBV20-1
CSATKNTEAFF
>few|TRBD2|TRBJ2-2|TRBV10-3
CAISERTSAGTGELFF
>many|NA|TRBJ2-7|TRBV6-1
CASSEFSRERLQYF
>few|TRBD1|TRBJ1-4|TRBV6-1
CASRTGGSAEKLFF
>NA|TRBD2|TRBJ2-1|TRBV19
CASSIVKTSDHLNEQFF
>many|TRBD2|TRBJ2-2|TRBV6-1
CASSFLSGSGTGELFF
>few|TRBD1|TRBJ2-1|TRBV7-9
CASSPTGQGAFNEQFF
>many|TRBD2|TRBJ2-3|TRBV5-1
CASSLGSSGRTDTQYF
>many|NA|TRBJ2-1|TRBV3-1
CASSQGLGTSYNEQFF
>many|TRBD1|TRBJ2-5|TRBV24-1
CATSDHTPWDRGLETQYF
>few|NA|TRBJ2-2|TRBV27
CAGRQQNTGELFF
>NA|NA|TRBJ1-4|TRBV4-2
CASSQEGVANEKLFF
>many|NA|TRBJ1-1|TRBV24-1
CATSEIRGMNTEAFF
>many|NA|TRBJ2-3|TRBV7-6
CASSLVSGQSYTDTQYF
>few|NA|TRBJ1-6|TRBV6-1
CASREQGKGLSPLHF
>many|NA|TRBJ2-7|TRBV30
CAWSVSDYSYEQYF
>many|NA|TRBJ1-1|TRBV11-2
CASSSNDGPPNTEAFF
>many|TRBD1|TRBJ2-1|TRBV28
CASGSGTGGNNEQFF
>many|NA|TRBJ2-3|TRBV24-1
CATSGEDTQYF
>few|NA|TRBJ2-1|TRBV7-9
CASGQRDNEQFF
>NA|TRBD2|TRBJ2-1|TRBV18
CASSPSSGAYNEQFF
>NA|TRBD2|TRBJ2-1|TRBV7-9
CASSLPGTSGSDEQFF
>many|TRBD2|TRBJ2-3|TRBV7-9
CASSGPGLAFTDTQYF
>NA|NA|TRBJ2-1|TRBV19
CASSAFAYNEQFF
>few|TRBD1|TRBJ1-1|TRBV6-1
CASSHGTGRNTEAFF
>many|NA|TRBJ1-4|TRBV12-3/TRBV12-4
CASSPLGGIGEKLFF
>many|NA|TRBJ2-1|TRBV6-2/TRBV6-3
CASTQIPRGILFNEQFF
>few|NA|TRBJ2-7|TRBV6-2/TRBV6-3
CASSLTRREYEQYF
>NA|NA|TRBJ2-3|TRBV9
CASSVAWDLDTGTQYF
>many|NA|TRBJ1-2|TRBV27
CASSSQTSEGSYGYTF
>many|TRBD2|TRBJ2-1|TRBV7-6
CASSISGSQYNEQFF
>NA|NA|TRBJ2-3|TRBV14
CASSQISTDTQYF
>many|TRBD1|TRBJ1-2|TRBV28
CANMDRAYGYTF
>NA|NA|TRBJ2-5|TRBV7-8
CASSLGFAETQYF
>few|TRBD2|TRBJ2-1|TRBV6-6
CASSYSRTSGGNEQFF
>NA|TRBD1|TRBJ2-7|TRBV7-9
CASSSPRDRVKAPYEQYF
>many|TRBD2|TRBJ2-3|TRBV6-1
CASRSEREGTDTQYF
>many|NA|TRBJ2-1|TRBV5-1
CASSLGGPSGEQFF
>many|TRBD1|TRBJ1-5|TRBV12-5
CASGQGAVIQPQHF
>many|NA|TRBJ2-5|TRBV19
CASSSGRGTQYF
>many|NA|TRBJ1-6|TRBV7-9
CASSLTDYNSPLHF
>many|NA|TRBJ1-2|TRBV28
CASSPRVGSRVNYGYTF
>NA|TRBD2|TRBJ2-7|TRBV18
CACSPRPIAGDEQYF
>NA|TRBD1|TRBJ2-2|TRBV6-5
CASSYVPGQGLDTGELFF